These 4 T cell receptor beta chains share one sample of origin, sequenced in a study of blood T cell repertoires in COVID-19. The assay was immunoSEQ multiplex PCR, and TCRdb's table has in-frame clones only and misses some. The sample has 150,000 to 200,000 clones, approximately 79% seen once. Sequenced sample: peripheral blood. Source of these receptors: a woman aged 40 to 50 with COVID-19, enrolled during active disease.

The chain links TRBV30 to TRBJ1-6; perhaps TRBD1 as D (6 bases). Trimming pared 5 bases from V and 7 bases from J, leaving 15 bases between. There are 14 residues in the CDR3. CDR1 and CDR2 (germline): GTSNPN, SVGIG (reference sequence). The DNA of the CDR3 is TGTGCCTGGGCCCGACAGGCGATAAATTCACCCCTCCACTTT. Its translation: CAWARQAINSPLHF.

J is TRBJ1-1 and V is TRBV5-1, with TRBD1 identical over 7 bases. In germline, CDR1 is SGHRS, CDR2 YFSETQ. CDR3 size: 15 residues. V lost 4 bases, J lost 7 bases, and 13 bases stayed unmatched. CDR3 region: CASSPLGGQIDEAFF. In nucleotides, the CDR3 is TGCGCCAGCAGCCCCCTGGGGGGACAGATCGATGAAGCTTTCTTT.

This clone was found a few times. V is TRBV9 and J is TRBJ2-2; the match to TRBD1 covers 9 bases. Looked up from germline, CDR1 is SGDLS and CDR2 is YYNGEE. Trimming at V came to 5 bases and at J to 0 bases, leaving 8 bases not matched to a gene. The CDR3 consists of 17 residues. CDR3 loop: CASRSGTGWSNTGELFF. The CDR3 DNA reads as TGTGCCAGCAGATCCGGGACAGGGTGGTCGAACACCGGGGAGCTGTTTTTT.

The chain carries TRBV7-9 and TRBJ2-5, with TRBD2 matching 10 bases. The CDR3 is made up of 16 amino acids. The germline CDR1 and CDR2 sequences are SEHNR and FQNEAQ (reference sequence). Trimming cost V 6 bases and J 3 bases; bases outside gene matches: 10. CDR3 amino acids: CASRPTSGIVEETQYF. The CDR3 nucleotides are TGTGCCAGCAGACCCACTAGCGGGATTGTGGAAGAGACCCAGTACTTC.